This T cell receptor beta chain was recovered during a study of T cell repertoires in cytomegalovirus infection. About the research overall: Shared public TCR beta signatures pointed to both CMV infection and a matching HLA type.

Study results and caveats: People with CMV and the relevant HLA were identified by cumulative public TCR beta family frequency. Clonotype analysis showed dominance of the ex vivo response by HLA-C-restricted CMV-specific TCR beta clonotypes.

MiXCR, run by TCRdb on the reads, gives a single entry per CDR3 protein. The data hold hundreds of thousands of distinct CDR3 sequences, with 35% to 40% observed a single time. As concerns this clonotype: The antigen is undetermined.

The CDR3 has 14 amino acids. V lost 5 bases and J 2 bases, leaving 12 bases between the germline ends. Germline CDR1 reads SGHRS; CDR2 reads YFSETQ. J is TRBJ2-3 and V is TRBV5-1, with D perhaps being TRBD1 or TRBD2 (5 bases each). The TCR sequence derives from a human donor in good health (CMV status not recorded). Some clones in this sample may be carry-over from other donors' samples. Specimen: PBMCs. This chain's CDR3 is CASSEGRPTDTQYF. Here the CDR3 DNA reads TGCGCCAGCAGTGAGGGGCGCCCCACAGATACGCAGTATTTT.